These T cell receptor beta chains were read from a single sample in a study of cytomegalovirus exposure and HLA in healthy donors. The protocol was immunoSEQ multiplex PCR, while the TCRdb copy is restricted to in-frame clones and leaves out a portion. The sample lists some 64,000 clones; 90% to 96% were seen once. The specimen was PBMCs. The receptors here all came from a woman aged 18 to 35 in good health and CMV-seronegative. Both conserved end residues are part of each CDR3. D genes are given only for firm matches. Not all rows give a size; the values are once, few, many and, for expanded clones, a class.

clone size: .; V gene: TRBV29-1; J gene: TRBJ2-3; D gene: TRBD2; CDR3 protein: CSVASGDTQYF; CDR3 DNA: TGCAGCGTTGCTAGCGGAGATACGCAGTATTTT
clone size: .; V gene: TRBV5-1; J gene: TRBJ2-3; D gene: TRBD1; CDR3 protein: CASSLAHRGSDTQYF; CDR3 DNA: TGCGCCAGCAGCTTGGCCCACAGGGGGTCAGATACGCAGTATTTT
clone size: .; V gene: TRBV2; J gene: TRBJ1-1; D gene: .; CDR3 protein: CASRPREGTEAFF; CDR3 DNA: TGTGCCAGCAGGCCCAGGGAGGGCACTGAAGCTTTCTTT
clone size: .; V gene: TRBV28; J gene: TRBJ1-4; D gene: .; CDR3 protein: CASRQGGGEKLFF; CDR3 DNA: TGTGCCAGCAGACAGGGCGGGGGTGAAAAACTGTTTTTT
clone size: .; V gene: TRBV10-1; J gene: TRBJ2-2; D gene: TRBD2; CDR3 protein: CAIGTSGRLGTGELFF; CDR3 DNA: TGCGCCATCGGGACTAGCGGGAGACTTGGCACCGGGGAGCTGTTTTTT
clone size: .; V gene: TRBV4-3; J gene: TRBJ2-1; D gene: TRBD1; CDR3 protein: CASSQDWGQYNEQFF; CDR3 DNA: TGCGCCAGCAGCCAAGATTGGGGACAGTACAATGAGCAGTTCTTC
clone size: .; V gene: TRBV4-3; J gene: TRBJ2-3; D gene: TRBD2; CDR3 protein: CASSQDGGTSSFADTQYF; CDR3 DNA: TGCGCCAGCAGCCAAGACGGTGGGACTAGCTCGTTTGCAGATACGCAGTATTTT
clone size: .; V gene: TRBV7-6; J gene: TRBJ2-5; D gene: .; CDR3 protein: CASTMGETQYF; CDR3 DNA: TGTGCCAGCACCATGGGCGAGACCCAGTACTTC
clone size: .; V gene: TRBV7-3; J gene: TRBJ1-2; D gene: .; CDR3 protein: CASSRRPDEGYGYTF; CDR3 DNA: TGTGCCAGCAGCCGTCGACCCGACGAGGGCTATGGCTACACCTTC
clone size: .; V gene: TRBV11-3; J gene: TRBJ2-1; D gene: TRBD2; CDR3 protein: CASSLVASGSDEQFF; CDR3 DNA: TGTGCCAGCAGCTTAGTCGCTAGCGGGAGTGATGAGCAGTTCTTC
clone size: .; V gene: TRBV7-2; J gene: TRBJ2-7; D gene: TRBD2; CDR3 protein: CASSLAGGLSFYEQYF; CDR3 DNA: TGTGCCAGCAGCTTAGCGGGAGGGCTGTCTTTCTACGAGCAGTACTTC
clone size: .; V gene: TRBV29-1; J gene: TRBJ1-5; D gene: .; CDR3 protein: CSASGGAGNQPQHF; CDR3 DNA: TGCAGCGCCTCGGGCGGGGCTGGCAATCAGCCCCAGCATTTT
clone size: .; V gene: TRBV11-2; J gene: TRBJ1-2; D gene: TRBD1; CDR3 protein: CASTDFGQASYGYTF; CDR3 DNA: TGTGCCAGCACCGATTTCGGACAGGCGAGCTATGGCTACACCTTC
clone size: .; V gene: TRBV4-2; J gene: TRBJ2-7; D gene: TRBD2; CDR3 protein: CASSPLTSAGEQYF; CDR3 DNA: TGTGCCAGCAGCCCACTGACTAGCGCAGGGGAGCAGTACTTC
clone size: .; V gene: TRBV19; J gene: TRBJ1-5; D gene: TRBD1; CDR3 protein: CASSIGDSIESQHF; CDR3 DNA: TGTGCCAGTAGTATCGGGGACAGCATAGAGTCCCAGCATTTT
clone size: .; V gene: TRBV5-6; J gene: TRBJ2-7; D gene: .; CDR3 protein: CASSLVVGGPYEQYF; CDR3 DNA: TGTGCCAGCAGCTTGGTAGTGGGGGGGCCGTACGAGCAGTACTTC
clone size: .; V gene: TRBV4-3; J gene: TRBJ2-2; D gene: .; CDR3 protein: CASSQQTLPPGGLFF; CDR3 DNA: TGCGCCAGCAGCCAACAAACACTACCTCCCGGCGGGCTGTTTTTT
clone size: .; V gene: TRBV27; J gene: TRBJ2-7; D gene: TRBD2; CDR3 protein: CASSLGTSGTYEQYF; CDR3 DNA: TGTGCCAGCAGCCTAGGGACTAGCGGTACCTACGAGCAGTACTTC
clone size: .; V gene: TRBV4-2; J gene: TRBJ2-3; D gene: TRBD2; CDR3 protein: CASSPKGTQEREDRGDTQYF; CDR3 DNA: TGTGCCAGCAGCCCAAAGGGGACCCAAGAGCGGGAGGACCGCGGAGATACGCAGTATTTT
clone size: .; V gene: TRBV19; J gene: TRBJ2-1; D gene: .; CDR3 protein: CASSIDGASVVGNNEQFF; CDR3 DNA: TGTGCCAGTAGTATAGATGGGGCTAGCGTTGTGGGAAACAATGAGCAGTTCTTC
clone size: .; V gene: TRBV28; J gene: TRBJ1-3; D gene: .; CDR3 protein: CASRRVASGNTIYF; CDR3 DNA: TGTGCCAGCAGGCGGGTTGCCTCTGGAAACACCATATATTTT
clone size: .; V gene: TRBV9; J gene: TRBJ2-1; D gene: TRBD1; CDR3 protein: CASSVAPTGFPSYNEQFF; CDR3 DNA: TGTGCCAGCAGCGTAGCCCCGACAGGGTTCCCCTCCTACAATGAGCAGTTCTTC
clone size: .; V gene: TRBV6-5; J gene: TRBJ2-7; D gene: TRBD2; CDR3 protein: CASSQRTSGGEYF; CDR3 DNA: TGTGCCAGCAGCCAACGGACTAGCGGGGGGGAGTACTTC
clone size: .; V gene: TRBV28; J gene: TRBJ1-1; D gene: .; CDR3 protein: CASLGGEVEAFF; CDR3 DNA: TGTGCCAGCCTGGGGGGGGAGGTTGAAGCTTTCTTT
clone size: .; V gene: TRBV19; J gene: TRBJ2-7; D gene: TRBD1; CDR3 protein: CASSRTGTYEQYF; CDR3 DNA: TGTGCCAGTAGTAGGACAGGTACCTACGAGCAGTACTTC
clone size: once; V gene: TRBV7-2; J gene: TRBJ2-7; D gene: TRBD2; CDR3 protein: CASSPAGGRAVYEQYF; CDR3 DNA: TGTGCCAGCAGCCCAGCGGGGGGGCGGGCAGTCTACGAGCAGTACTTC
clone size: .; V gene: TRBV9; J gene: TRBJ2-7; D gene: .; CDR3 protein: CASSVGDTSSYEQYF; CDR3 DNA: TGTGCCAGCAGCGTGGGAGACACCAGCTCCTACGAGCAGTACTTC
clone size: .; V gene: TRBV19; J gene: TRBJ1-2; D gene: .; CDR3 protein: CASSIAPFHGYTF; CDR3 DNA: TGTGCCAGTAGTATAGCCCCCTTCCATGGCTACACCTTC
clone size: .; V gene: TRBV29-1; J gene: TRBJ2-2; D gene: TRBD1; CDR3 protein: CSARHLTGSRTGELFF; CDR3 DNA: TGCAGCGCTCGCCACCTGACAGGGTCGAGGACCGGGGAGCTGTTTTTT
clone size: .; V gene: TRBV4-3; J gene: TRBJ2-4; D gene: .; CDR3 protein: CASSQDGGPGGPQNIQYF; CDR3 DNA: TGCGCCAGCAGCCAAGACGGGGGGCCAGGTGGACCCCAAAACATTCAGTACTTC
clone size: .; V gene: TRBV28; J gene: TRBJ2-1; D gene: TRBD2; CDR3 protein: CASSTPSGGVVEQFF; CDR3 DNA: TGTGCCAGCAGCACTCCTAGCGGGGGGGTTGTTGAGCAGTTCTTC
clone size: .; V gene: TRBV6-6; J gene: TRBJ1-3; D gene: TRBD1; CDR3 protein: CASRQTGAGNTIYF; CDR3 DNA: TGTGCCAGCAGACAAACAGGGGCTGGAAACACCATATATTTT
clone size: .; V gene: TRBV15; J gene: TRBJ2-1; D gene: TRBD2; CDR3 protein: CATSRGGTSGSGPFF; CDR3 DNA: TGTGCCACCAGCAGAGGGGGGACTAGCGGGAGCGGTCCGTTCTTC
clone size: .; V gene: TRBV19; J gene: TRBJ1-1; D gene: TRBD1; CDR3 protein: CASSIARRTGARPEAFF; CDR3 DNA: TGTGCCAGTAGTATAGCCCGCAGGACAGGGGCCCGTCCTGAAGCTTTCTTT
clone size: .; V gene: TRBV4-2; J gene: TRBJ2-3; D gene: TRBD2; CDR3 protein: CASSRSGRQDTQYF; CDR3 DNA: TGTGCCAGCAGCCGAAGCGGGAGGCAAGATACGCAGTATTTT
clone size: .; V gene: TRBV28; J gene: TRBJ2-7; D gene: TRBD1; CDR3 protein: CASREIGTGTYEQYF; CDR3 DNA: TGTGCCAGCAGAGAGATCGGGACAGGGACCTACGAGCAGTACTTC